The source of this TCR beta chain is a study of early T cells in non-severe SARS-CoV-2 infection. The CDR3 runs to 15 residues. From germline, CDR1 is SGHAT and CDR2 FQNNGV. V lost 5 bases to trimming and J lost 12 bases; unmatched junction nucleotides: 14. This clonotype was observed a few times. TCRdb processed the 5' RACE reads anew with MiXCR; each CDR3 protein has one entry. The data hold roughly 62,000 distinct CDR3 sequences, with about 7.7% observed a single time. The sequenced sample was whole blood. V gene TRBV11-2 combines with J gene TRBJ2-1, with 9 bases that match TRBD2. This receptor was identified in an adult who was a healthcare worker with PCR-confirmed SARS-CoV-2 infection or an uninfected control (not recorded which). This CDR3 reads CASSPLVTSGGGQFF. The DNA of the CDR3 is TGTGCCAGCAGCCCCCTAGTGACTAGCGGAGGGGGGCAGTTCTTC.